The clone carrying this T cell receptor (beta chain) has only one observation. The CDR3 is made up of 15 amino acids. Germline V gene data show CDR1 as SGDLS and CDR2 as YYNGEE. V was pared by 4 bases and J by 9 bases, with 20 bases between. The sample is drawn from a study of OX40 agonist ivuxolimab in advanced cancers. The assay was immunoSEQ multiplex PCR, and TCRdb's table has in-frame clones only and misses some. The sample has tens of thousands of clones, 85% to 90% seen once. This TCR derives from an adult with an advanced solid tumor such as melanoma, head and neck, liver or kidney cancer. The starting material was CD4+ or CD8+ T cells sorted from blood, obtained in a trial of the OX40 agonist ivuxolimab. The chain couples TRBV9 to TRBJ2-1; D may correspond to TRBD1 or TRBD2 (5 bases each). CDR3: CASSSGTWGRGEQFF. As DNA, the CDR3 is TGTGCCAGCAGCTCCGGGACCTGGGGTCGGGGTGAGCAGTTCTTC.